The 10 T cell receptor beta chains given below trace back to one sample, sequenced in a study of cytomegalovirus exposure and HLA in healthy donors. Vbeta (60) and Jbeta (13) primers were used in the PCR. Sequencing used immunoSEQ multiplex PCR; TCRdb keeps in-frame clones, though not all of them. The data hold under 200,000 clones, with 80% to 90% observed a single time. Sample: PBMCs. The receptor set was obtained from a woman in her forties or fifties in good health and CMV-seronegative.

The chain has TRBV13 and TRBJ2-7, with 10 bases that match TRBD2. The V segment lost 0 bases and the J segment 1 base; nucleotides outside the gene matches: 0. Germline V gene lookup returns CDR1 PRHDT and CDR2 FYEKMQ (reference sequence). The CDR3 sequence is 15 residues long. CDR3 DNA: TGTGCCAGCAGCTTAGGGGGACTAGCGTCCTACGAGCAGTACTTC. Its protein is CASSLGGLASYEQYF.

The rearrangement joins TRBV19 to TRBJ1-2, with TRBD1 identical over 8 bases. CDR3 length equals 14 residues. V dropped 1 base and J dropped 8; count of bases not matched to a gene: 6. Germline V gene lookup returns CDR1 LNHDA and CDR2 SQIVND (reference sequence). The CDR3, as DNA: TGTGCCAGTAGTATAGGGACAGGGCTTGAAGGCTACACCTTC. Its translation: CASSIGTGLEGYTF.

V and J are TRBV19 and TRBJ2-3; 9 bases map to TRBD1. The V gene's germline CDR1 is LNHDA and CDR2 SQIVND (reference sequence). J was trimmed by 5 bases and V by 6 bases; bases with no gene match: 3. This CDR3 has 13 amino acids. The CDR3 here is CASRQGAEDTQYF. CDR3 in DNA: TGTGCCAGTAGACAGGGGGCTGAAGATACGCAGTATTTT. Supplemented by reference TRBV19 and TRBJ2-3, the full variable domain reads DGGITQSPKYLFRKEGQNVTLSCEQNLNHDAMYWYRQDPGQGLRLIYYSQIVNDFQKGDIAEGYSVSREKKESFPLTVTSAQKNPTAFYLCASRQGAEDTQYFGPGTRLTVL.

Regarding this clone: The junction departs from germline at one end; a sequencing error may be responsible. Here the CDR3 reads CSSGGGGQPQHF. The CDR3 DNA is TGTTCCAGCGGAGGGGGCGGGCAGCCCCAGCATTTT. The chain is built from TRBV7-9 and TRBJ1-5; 7 bases map to TRBD1. In germline, CDR1 is SEHNR, CDR2 FQNEAQ (reference sequence). The CDR3 runs to 12 residues. The full variable domain, with the rest looked up from reference TRBV7-9 and TRBJ1-5, is DTGVSQNPRHKITKRGQNVTFRCDPISEHNRLYWYRQTLGQGPEFLTYFQNEAQLEKSRLLSDRFSAERPKGSFSTLEIQRTEQGDSAMYLCSSGGGGQPQHFGDGTRLSIL.

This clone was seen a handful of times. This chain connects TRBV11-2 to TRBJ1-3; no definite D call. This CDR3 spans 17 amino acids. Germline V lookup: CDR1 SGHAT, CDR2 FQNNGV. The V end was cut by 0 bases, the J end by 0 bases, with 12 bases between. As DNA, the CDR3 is TGTGCCAGCAGCTTAGAGTACTGGGCTCGCTCTGGAAACACCATATATTTT. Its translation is CASSLEYWARSGNTIYF.

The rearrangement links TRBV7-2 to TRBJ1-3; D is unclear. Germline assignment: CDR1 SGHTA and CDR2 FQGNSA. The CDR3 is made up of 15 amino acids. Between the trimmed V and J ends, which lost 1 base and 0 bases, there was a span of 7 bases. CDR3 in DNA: TGTGCCAGCAGCTTAGGTGCGGCCTCTGGAAACACCATATATTTT. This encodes CASSLGAASGNTIYF.

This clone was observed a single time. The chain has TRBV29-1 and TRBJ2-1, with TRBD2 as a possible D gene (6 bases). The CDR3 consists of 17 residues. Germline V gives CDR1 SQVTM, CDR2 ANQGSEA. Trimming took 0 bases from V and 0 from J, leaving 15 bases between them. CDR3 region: CSVEDGGINLSYNEQFF. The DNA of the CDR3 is TGCAGCGTTGAAGATGGGGGGATAAACCTCTCCTACAATGAGCAGTTCTTC.

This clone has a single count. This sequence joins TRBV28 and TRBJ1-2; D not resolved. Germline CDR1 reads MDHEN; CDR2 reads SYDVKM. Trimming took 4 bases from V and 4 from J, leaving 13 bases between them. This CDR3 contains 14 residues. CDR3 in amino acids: CASSSRTAGYGYTF. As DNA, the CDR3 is TGTGCCAGCAGTTCACGGACTGCCGGCTATGGCTACACCTTC.

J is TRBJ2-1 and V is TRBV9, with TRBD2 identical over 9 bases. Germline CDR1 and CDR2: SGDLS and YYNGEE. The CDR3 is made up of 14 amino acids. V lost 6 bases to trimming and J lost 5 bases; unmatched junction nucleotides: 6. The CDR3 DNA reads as TGTGCCAGCACCCGGACTAGCGCCCACAATGAGCAGTTCTTC. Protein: CASTRTSAHNEQFF.

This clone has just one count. The CDR3 spells CASSEAITGELFF. The CDR3 DNA follows: TGCGCCAGCAGCGAAGCTATTACCGGGGAGCTGTTTTTT. The chain joins TRBV5-1 to TRBJ2-2; D ambiguous. This CDR3 has 13 amino acids. The V gene lost 4 bases and the J gene lost 5 bases, with 9 bases spanning the gap. The V gene's germline CDR1 is SGHRS and CDR2 YFSETQ.